These T cell receptor beta chains were read from a single sample in a study of identical twins. From the 5' RACE reads, TCRdb called clonotypes with MiXCR, one entry per CDR3 protein. The table records some 590,000 distinct CDR3 sequences, more than 9% of them present only once. These data also formed part of another study, on yellow fever vaccine responses in identical twins.

Source material: PBMCs. The source is a woman between 18 and 29 years old in good health. CDR3s include the opening cysteine and the closing phenylalanine or tryptophan. Each record gives: D gene, J gene, V gene, clone size, CDR3 protein, CDR3 DNA. A D gene is named only where the DNA matches it firmly. Part of the rows lack a size; the others show once, few, many or a class for expanded clones.

D: -
J: TRBJ2-1
V: TRBV7-9
size: -
CDR3: CASSPLKNEQFF
DNA: TGTGCCAGCAGCCCCCTAAAGAATGAGCAGTTCTTC

D: -
J: TRBJ1-5
V: TRBV7-9
size: -
CDR3: CASSRTGNQPQHF
DNA: TGTGCCAGCAGTCGGACGGGCAATCAGCCCCAGCATTTT

D: -
J: TRBJ2-2
V: TRBV9
size: many
CDR3: CASSPRSRQGYTGELFF
DNA: TGTGCCAGCAGCCCACGTTCCCGTCAGGGCTACACCGGGGAGCTGTTTTTT

D: TRBD1
J: TRBJ2-4
V: TRBV7-2
size: -
CDR3: CASSPTGTKNIQYF
DNA: TGTGCCAGCAGCCCGACAGGGACCAAAAACATTCAGTACTTC

D: -
J: TRBJ1-2
V: TRBV7-9
size: -
CDR3: CASSLGRGSNYGYTF
DNA: TGTGCCAGCAGCTTAGGGAGGGGGTCTAACTATGGCTACACCTTC

D: TRBD1
J: TRBJ1-1
V: TRBV5-1
size: -
CDR3: CASSLAPGQDTEAFF
DNA: TGCGCCAGCAGCTTGGCCCCCGGACAGGATACTGAAGCTTTCTTT

D: -
J: TRBJ2-1
V: TRBV7-2
size: few
CDR3: CASSLDRPSEQFF
DNA: TGTGCCAGCAGCTTAGACAGGCCAAGTGAGCAGTTCTTC

D: -
J: TRBJ2-2
V: TRBV11-2
size: -
CDR3: CASSLDGMGGGELFF
DNA: TGTGCCAGCAGCTTAGACGGTATGGGAGGCGGGGAGCTGTTTTTT

D: -
J: TRBJ2-2
V: TRBV10-3
size: few
CDR3: CAISEGANTGELFF
DNA: TGTGCCATCAGTGAGGGGGCGAACACCGGGGAGCTGTTTTTT

D: -
J: TRBJ2-7
V: TRBV20-1
size: -
CDR3: CSARDRAIISYEQYF
DNA: TGCAGTGCTAGAGACAGGGCCATCATCTCCTACGAGCAGTACTTC

D: -
J: TRBJ2-7
V: TRBV18
size: many
CDR3: CASSLRDTNYYEQYF
DNA: TGTGCCAGCTCACTCCGGGACACCAACTACTACGAGCAGTACTTC

D: -
J: TRBJ1-6
V: TRBV4-3
size: many
CDR3: CASSQNYNSPLHF
DNA: TGCGCCAGCAGCCAAAATTATAATTCACCCCTCCACTTT

D: -
J: TRBJ1-6
V: TRBV7-9
size: few
CDR3: CASSLVGSDSPLHF
DNA: TGTGCCAGCAGCTTAGTCGGTTCAGATTCACCCCTCCACTTT

D: -
J: TRBJ1-1
V: TRBV14
size: few
CDR3: CASSQYGTLREHTEAFF
DNA: TGTGCCAGCAGCCAATACGGGACACTTAGGGAGCACACTGAAGCTTTCTTT

D: -
J: TRBJ2-3
V: TRBV4-2
size: few
CDR3: CASSQEGGSTDTQYF
DNA: TGTGCCAGCAGCCAAGAAGGGGGGAGCACAGATACGCAGTATTTT

D: -
J: TRBJ2-7
V: TRBV25-1
size: many
CDR3: CASSESGAGYDEQYF
DNA: TGTGCCAGCAGTGAATCGGGGGCAGGGTATGACGAGCAGTACTTC

D: -
J: TRBJ2-2
V: TRBV6-5
size: -
CDR3: CASSFGVNGELFF
DNA: TGTGCCAGCAGTTTTGGAGTAAACGGGGAGCTGTTTTTT

D: TRBD1
J: TRBJ2-7
V: TRBV7-8
size: -
CDR3: CASSQNDRVDWSEQYF
DNA: TGTGCCAGCAGCCAAAACGACAGGGTGGATTGGTCCGAGCAGTACTTC

D: -
J: TRBJ2-1
V: TRBV12-3/TRBV12-4
size: many
CDR3: CASSLALGGAPSSYNEQFF
DNA: TGTGCCAGCAGTTTAGCGCTAGGGGGTGCCCCTAGCTCCTACAATGAGCAGTTCTTC

D: -
J: TRBJ2-3
V: TRBV28
size: -
CDR3: CASSLNVHTDTQYF
DNA: TGTGCCAGCAGTTTAAACGTGCACACAGATACGCAGTATTTT

D: TRBD1
J: TRBJ2-2
V: TRBV4-3
size: few
CDR3: CASSQASDRVTGELFF
DNA: TGCGCCAGCAGCCAAGCGTCGGACAGGGTCACCGGGGAGCTGTTTTTT

D: -
J: TRBJ2-5
V: TRBV4-1
size: few
CDR3: CASSPLSGPSETQYF
DNA: TGCGCCAGCAGCCCGCTGTCGGGACCCTCGGAGACCCAGTACTTC

D: -
J: TRBJ2-5
V: TRBV21-1
size: -
CDR3: CAQRKDSEGETQYF
DNA: TGTGCCCAAAGAAAGGACAGCGAGGGGGAGACCCAGTACTTC

D: -
J: TRBJ2-1
V: TRBV29-1
size: many
CDR3: CSVDVARLYNEQFF
DNA: TGCAGCGTTGACGTTGCACGCTTATACAATGAGCAGTTCTTC

D: TRBD1
J: TRBJ1-2
V: TRBV9
size: -
CDR3: CASSVAQGGGSGYTF
DNA: TGTGCCAGCAGCGTAGCGCAGGGGGGAGGGTCCGGCTACACCTTC

D: -
J: TRBJ2-1
V: TRBV11-2
size: few
CDR3: CASTPTSRRPNNEQFF
DNA: TGTGCCAGCACCCCCACTTCCCGGCGGCCAAACAATGAGCAGTTCTTC

D: TRBD2
J: TRBJ2-7
V: TRBV28
size: -
CDR3: CASRPPHLAGGYEQYF
DNA: TGTGCCAGCAGACCCCCACATCTAGCGGGGGGCTACGAGCAGTACTTC

D: -
J: TRBJ2-7
V: TRBV5-1
size: few
CDR3: CASSLGALEEEQYF
DNA: TGCGCCAGCAGCTTGGGGGCCCTTGAGGAAGAGCAGTACTTC

D: -
J: TRBJ2-5
V: TRBV29-1
size: many
CDR3: CSVGPGAQETQYF
DNA: TGCAGCGTTGGCCCAGGGGCGCAAGAGACCCAGTACTTC

D: -
J: TRBJ2-3
V: TRBV29-1
size: many
CDR3: CSVVASRTDTQYF
DNA: TGCAGCGTTGTTGCCAGTCGCACAGATACGCAGTATTTT

D: -
J: TRBJ1-1
V: TRBV6-1
size: few
CDR3: CASSDPPGRGNTEAFF
DNA: TGTGCCAGCAGTGACCCCCCGGGACGGGGTAACACTGAAGCTTTCTTT

D: -
J: TRBJ2-7
V: TRBV6-1
size: few
CDR3: CASSATAYSYEQYF
DNA: TGTGCCAGCAGTGCGACTGCTTATTCCTACGAGCAGTACTTC

D: -
J: TRBJ2-1
V: TRBV12-3/TRBV12-4
size: few
CDR3: CASSLRSGPLGEQFF
DNA: TGTGCCAGCAGTTTAAGGTCGGGCCCTTTGGGTGAGCAGTTCTTC

D: -
J: TRBJ2-5
V: TRBV6-6
size: few
CDR3: CASSYSNPTSTQYF
DNA: TGTGCCAGCAGTTACAGTAACCCGACTAGTACCCAGTACTTC

D: -
J: TRBJ2-7
V: TRBV10-3
size: few
CDR3: CATAPGQTSSYEQYF
DNA: TGTGCCACCGCCCCTGGGCAGACCTCGTCCTACGAGCAGTACTTC